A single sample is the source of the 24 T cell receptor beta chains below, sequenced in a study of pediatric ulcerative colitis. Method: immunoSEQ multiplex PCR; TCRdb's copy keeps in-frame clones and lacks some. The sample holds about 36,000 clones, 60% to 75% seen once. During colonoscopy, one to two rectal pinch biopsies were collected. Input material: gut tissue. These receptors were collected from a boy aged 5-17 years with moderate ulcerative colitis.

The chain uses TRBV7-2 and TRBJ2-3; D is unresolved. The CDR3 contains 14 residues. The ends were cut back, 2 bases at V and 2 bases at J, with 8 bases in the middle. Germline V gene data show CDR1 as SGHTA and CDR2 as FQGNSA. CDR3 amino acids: CASSLSIHTDTQYF. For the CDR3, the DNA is TGTGCCAGCAGCTTAAGCATCCACACAGATACGCAGTATTTT.

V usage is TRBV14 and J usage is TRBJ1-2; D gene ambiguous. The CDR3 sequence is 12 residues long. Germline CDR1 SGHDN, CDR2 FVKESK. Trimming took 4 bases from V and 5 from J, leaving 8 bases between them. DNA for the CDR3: TGTGCCAGCAGCCGAACTGAATATGGCTACACCTTC. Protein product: CASSRTEYGYTF.

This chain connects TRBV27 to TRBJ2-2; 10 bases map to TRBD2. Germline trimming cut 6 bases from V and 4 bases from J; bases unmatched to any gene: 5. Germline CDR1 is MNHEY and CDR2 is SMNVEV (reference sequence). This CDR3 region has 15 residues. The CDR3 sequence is CASSQGLAPTGELFF. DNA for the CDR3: TGTGCCAGCAGCCAGGGACTAGCGCCCACCGGGGAGCTGTTTTTT.

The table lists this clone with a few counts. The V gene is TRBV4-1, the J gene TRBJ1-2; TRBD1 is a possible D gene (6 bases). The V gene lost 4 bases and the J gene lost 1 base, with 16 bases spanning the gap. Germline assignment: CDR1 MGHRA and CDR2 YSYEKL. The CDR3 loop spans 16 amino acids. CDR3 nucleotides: TGCGCCAGCAGCCTCTGGGGGCTTGTCCTTAACTATGGCTACACCTTC. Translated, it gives CASSLWGLVLNYGYTF.

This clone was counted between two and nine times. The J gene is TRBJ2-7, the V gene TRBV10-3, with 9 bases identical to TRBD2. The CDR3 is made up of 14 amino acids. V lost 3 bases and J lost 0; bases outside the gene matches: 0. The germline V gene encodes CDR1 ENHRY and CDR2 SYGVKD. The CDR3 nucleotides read TGTGCCATCAGTGAAGCGGGAGGCTCCTACGAGCAGTACTTC. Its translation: CAISEAGGSYEQYF.

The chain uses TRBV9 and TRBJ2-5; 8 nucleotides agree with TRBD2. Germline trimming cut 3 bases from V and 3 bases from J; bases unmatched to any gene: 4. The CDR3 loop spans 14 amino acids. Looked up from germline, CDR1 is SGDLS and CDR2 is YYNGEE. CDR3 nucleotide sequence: TGTGCCAGCAGCGCCCAACTAGCGGAAGAGACCCAGTACTTC. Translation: CASSAQLAEETQYF.

The chain's CDR3 is CSVVREGRYEQYF. CDR3 nucleotide sequence: TGCAGCGTTGTTCGAGAGGGCCGCTACGAGCAGTACTTC. The rearrangement uses TRBV29-1 and TRBJ2-7; D is possibly TRBD2 (5 bases). The length of the CDR3 is 13 residues. Trimming shortened V by 4 bases and J by 3 bases, and 13 bases separated the two germline ends. The germline CDR1 and CDR2 sequences are SQVTM and ANQGSEA.

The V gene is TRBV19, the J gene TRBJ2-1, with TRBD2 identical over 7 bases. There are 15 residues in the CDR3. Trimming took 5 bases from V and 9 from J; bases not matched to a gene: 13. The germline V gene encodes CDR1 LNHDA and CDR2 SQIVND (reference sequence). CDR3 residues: CASSHLRLAAGEQFF. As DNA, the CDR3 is TGTGCCAGTAGTCATCTGAGGCTAGCGGCCGGTGAGCAGTTCTTC. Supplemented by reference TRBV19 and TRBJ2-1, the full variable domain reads DGGITQSPKYLFRKEGQNVTLSCEQNLNHDAMYWYRQDPGQGLRLIYYSQIVNDFQKGDIAEGYSVSREKKESFPLTVTSAQKNPTAFYLCASSHLRLAAGEQFFGPGTRLTVL.

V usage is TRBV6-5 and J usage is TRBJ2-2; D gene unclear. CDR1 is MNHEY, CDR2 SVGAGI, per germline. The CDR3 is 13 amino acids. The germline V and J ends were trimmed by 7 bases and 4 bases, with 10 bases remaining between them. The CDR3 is CASTMRGTGELFF. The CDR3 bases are TGTGCCAGCACTATGCGAGGCACCGGGGAGCTGTTTTTT.

The CDR3 sequence: CASSQGTLLAGYTF. CDR3 DNA sequence: TGTGCCAGCAGCCAAGGGACACTGTTGGCCGGCTACACCTTC. The chain recombines TRBV4-2 with TRBJ1-2, with D possibly being TRBD1 (5 bases). This CDR3 is built from 14 residues. CDR1 is LGHNA and CDR2 is YNFKEQ in the germline V gene. The V and J ends lost 1 base and 8 bases respectively, with 14 bases between them.

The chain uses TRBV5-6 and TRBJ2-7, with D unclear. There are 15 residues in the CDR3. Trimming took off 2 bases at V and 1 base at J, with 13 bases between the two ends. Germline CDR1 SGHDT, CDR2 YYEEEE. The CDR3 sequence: CASSLGPPVSYEQYF. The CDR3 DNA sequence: TGTGCCAGCAGCTTAGGCCCGCCGGTTTCCTACGAGCAGTACTTC.

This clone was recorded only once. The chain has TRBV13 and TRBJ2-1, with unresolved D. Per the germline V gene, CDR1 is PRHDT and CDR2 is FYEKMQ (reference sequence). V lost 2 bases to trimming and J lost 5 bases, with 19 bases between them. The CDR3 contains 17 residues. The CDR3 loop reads CASSLRSYSLGDNEQFF. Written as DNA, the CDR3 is TGTGCCAGCAGCTTACGTTCTTATTCCCTAGGAGACAATGAGCAGTTCTTC.

Written as DNA, the CDR3 is TGTGCCAGCAGTTTAAAAGGGGGCATCGGACAGGGAGCCCAAGAGACCCAGTACTTC. This encodes CASSLKGGIGQGAQETQYF. This sequence joins TRBV28 and TRBJ2-5, with TRBD1 identical over 8 bases. The CDR3 is 19 residues long. CDR1 is MDHEN and CDR2 is SYDVKM in the germline V gene. The V segment lost 2 bases and the J segment 1 base; nucleotides outside the gene matches: 15.

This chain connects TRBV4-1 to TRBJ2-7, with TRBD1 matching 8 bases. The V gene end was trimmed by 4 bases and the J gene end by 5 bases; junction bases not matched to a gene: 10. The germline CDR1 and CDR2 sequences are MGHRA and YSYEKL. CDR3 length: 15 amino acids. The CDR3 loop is CASSRSGTGGDEQYF. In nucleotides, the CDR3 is TGCGCCAGCAGCCGCTCCGGGACAGGAGGAGACGAGCAGTACTTC.

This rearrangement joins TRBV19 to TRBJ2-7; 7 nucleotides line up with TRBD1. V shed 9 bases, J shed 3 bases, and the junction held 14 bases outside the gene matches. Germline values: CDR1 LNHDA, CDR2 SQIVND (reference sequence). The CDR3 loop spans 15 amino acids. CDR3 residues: CARETGTYYSYEQYF. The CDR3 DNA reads TGTGCCAGAGAGACAGGGACCTATTATAGCTACGAGCAGTACTTC.

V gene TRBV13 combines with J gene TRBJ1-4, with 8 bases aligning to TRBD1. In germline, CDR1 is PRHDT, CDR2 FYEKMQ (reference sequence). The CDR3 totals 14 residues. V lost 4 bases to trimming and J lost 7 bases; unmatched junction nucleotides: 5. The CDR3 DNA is TGTGCCAGCAGCTCAGGGGGCCCGGGTGAAAAACTGTTTTTT. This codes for CASSSGGPGEKLFF.

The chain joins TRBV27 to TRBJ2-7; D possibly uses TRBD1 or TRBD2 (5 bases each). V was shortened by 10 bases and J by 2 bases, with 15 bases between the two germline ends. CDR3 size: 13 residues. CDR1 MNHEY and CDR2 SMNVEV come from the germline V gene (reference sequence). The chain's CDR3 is CAMTGRSPYEQYF. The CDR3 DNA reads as TGTGCCATGACGGGACGGAGCCCCTACGAGCAGTACTTC.

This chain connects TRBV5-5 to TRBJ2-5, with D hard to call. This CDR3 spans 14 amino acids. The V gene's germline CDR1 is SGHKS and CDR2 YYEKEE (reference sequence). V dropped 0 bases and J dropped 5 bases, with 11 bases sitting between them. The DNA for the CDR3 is TGTGCCAGCAGCTTGGGAGTCCTCTGGGAGACCCAGTACTTC. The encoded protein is CASSLGVLWETQYF.

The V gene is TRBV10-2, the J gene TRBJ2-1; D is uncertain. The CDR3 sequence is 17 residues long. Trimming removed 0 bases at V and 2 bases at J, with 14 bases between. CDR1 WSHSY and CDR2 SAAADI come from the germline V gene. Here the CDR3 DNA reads TGCGCCAGCAGTGAGTCTCAGCGTGGGGTTCCCTACAATGAGCAGTTCTTC. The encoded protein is CASSESQRGVPYNEQFF.

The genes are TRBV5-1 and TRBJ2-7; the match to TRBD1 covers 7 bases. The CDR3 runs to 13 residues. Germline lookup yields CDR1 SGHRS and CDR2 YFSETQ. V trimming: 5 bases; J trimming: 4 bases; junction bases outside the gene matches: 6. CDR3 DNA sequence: TGCGCCAGCAGACGGGACAGTTTTTACGAGCAGTACTTC. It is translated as CASRRDSFYEQYF.

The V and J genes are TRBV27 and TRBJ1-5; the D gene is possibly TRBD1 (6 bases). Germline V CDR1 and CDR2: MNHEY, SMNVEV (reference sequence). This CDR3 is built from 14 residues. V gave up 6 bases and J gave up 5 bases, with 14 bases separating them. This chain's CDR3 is CASSPGEGYQPQHF. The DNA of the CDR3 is TGTGCCAGCAGCCCAGGGGAGGGGTATCAGCCCCAGCATTTT.

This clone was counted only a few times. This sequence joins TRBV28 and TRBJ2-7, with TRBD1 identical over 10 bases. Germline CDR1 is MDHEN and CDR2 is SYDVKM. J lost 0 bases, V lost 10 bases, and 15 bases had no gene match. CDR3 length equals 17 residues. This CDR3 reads CATLPGTGAISSYEQYF. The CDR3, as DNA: TGTGCCACCTTACCGGGGACAGGGGCCATTAGCTCCTACGAGCAGTACTTC.

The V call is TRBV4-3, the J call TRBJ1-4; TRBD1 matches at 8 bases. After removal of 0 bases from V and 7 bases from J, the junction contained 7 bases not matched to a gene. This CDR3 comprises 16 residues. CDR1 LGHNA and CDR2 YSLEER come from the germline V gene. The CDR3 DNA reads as TGCGCCAGCAGCCAAGATCCGGCAGGGGGCGGTGAAAAACTGTTTTTT. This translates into CASSQDPAGGGEKLFF.

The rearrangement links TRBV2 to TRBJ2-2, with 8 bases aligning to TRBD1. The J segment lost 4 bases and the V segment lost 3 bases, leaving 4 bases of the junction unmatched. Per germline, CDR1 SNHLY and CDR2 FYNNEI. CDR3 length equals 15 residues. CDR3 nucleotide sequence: TGTGCCAGCAGTGACAGGGGGCGCAGCACCGGGGAGCTGTTTTTT. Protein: CASSDRGRSTGELFF. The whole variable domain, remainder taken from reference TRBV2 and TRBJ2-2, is EPEVTQTPSHQVTQMGQEVILRCVPISNHLYFYWYRQILGQKVEFLVSFYNNEISEKSEIFDDQFSVERPDGSNFTLKIRSTKLEDSAMYFCASSDRGRSTGELFFGEGSRLTVL.